These 9 T cell receptor beta chains share one sample of origin, sequenced in a study of early T cells in non-severe SARS-CoV-2 infection. In TCRdb, the 5' RACE reads were re-called with MiXCR into one record per CDR3 protein. The sample records around 37,000 distinct CDR3 sequences, about 10% being singletons. The sample comprised whole blood. These receptors all come from an adult who was a healthcare worker with PCR-confirmed SARS-CoV-2 infection or an uninfected control (not recorded which).

This clonotype showed up just a few times. The genes are TRBV18 and TRBJ1-6; 8 nucleotides line up with TRBD1. Losses at the gene ends were 1 base for V and 10 bases for J; bases not matched to a gene: 6. Per germline, CDR1 KGHSH and CDR2 LQKENI. The CDR3 loop spans 15 amino acids. The CDR3 region is CASSPQGTGNSPLHF. Here the CDR3 DNA reads TGTGCCAGCTCACCACAGGGGACAGGAAACTCACCCCTCCACTTT. The complete variable domain, with remaining parts taken from reference TRBV18 and TRBJ1-6, reads NAGVMQNPRHLVRRRGQEARLRCSPMKGHSHVYWYRQLPEEGLKFMVYLQKENIIDESGMPKERFSAEFPKEGPSILRIQQVVRGDSAAYFCASSPQGTGNSPLHFGNGTRLTVT.

With regard to this clonotype: A much larger clone lies one base from this, so it may be a read error. The chain employs TRBV12-5 and TRBJ1-1; unclear D gene. Germline V CDR1 and CDR2: LGHNT, FRNRAP. The CDR3 contains 16 residues. The CDR3 bases are TGTGCTCGTGGTTTGGTGACAAGTCCCGAGAGGTCAGAAGCTTTCTTT. It specifies CARGLVTSPERSEAFF.

This clonotype occurred many times. This chain joins TRBV20-1 and TRBJ1-1; D is ambiguous. The CDR3 runs to 13 residues. Trimming cost V 6 bases and J 1 base, with 12 bases left between them. Germline V gene lookup returns CDR1 DFQATT and CDR2 SNEGSKA (reference sequence). The DNA of the CDR3 is TGCAGTGCGGAGAAGGACGAGAACACTGAAGCTTTCTTT. Translation: CSAEKDENTEAFF.

Remarks on this clonotype: This may be a read error, as it is one base from a much larger clone. The chain carries TRBV12-3 or TRBV12-4 and TRBJ2-2, with 10 nucleotides matching TRBD2. There are 17 residues in the CDR3. Germline trimming cut 8 bases from V and 1 base from J; bases unmatched to any gene: 10. The CDR3: CASGIAGGPLNTGELFF. The DNA for the CDR3 is TGTGCCAGCGGGATAGCGGGGGGCCCCTTGAACACCGGGGAGCTGTTTTTT.

The chain employs TRBV7-2 and TRBJ1-4; possible D gene TRBD1, 6 bases. Germline V gene lookup returns CDR1 SGHTA and CDR2 FQGNSA. There are 15 residues in the CDR3. V lost 6 bases to trimming and J lost 7 bases, with 18 bases between them. Written as DNA, the CDR3 is TGTGCCAGCAGTCGTTCTACAGGGCCAATTGAAAAACTGTTTTTT. Translating gives CASSRSTGPIEKLFF.

This clonotype came up many times. Sequence at one end of the junction differs from germline and may be a read error. This chain joins TRBV7-9 and TRBJ2-5; D possibly corresponds to TRBD2 (6 bases). This CDR3 has 13 residues. CDR1 is SEHNR and CDR2 is FQNEAQ in the germline V gene (reference sequence). CDR3 sequence reads: CASSLASQETQYF. In nucleotides, the CDR3 is TGTGCCAGCAGCCTAGCGAGTCAAGAGACCCAGTACTTC.

This chain connects TRBV7-9 to TRBJ2-5; 9 bases are shared with TRBD2. CDR1 is SEHNR and CDR2 is FQNEAQ in the germline V gene (reference sequence). The V gene end was trimmed by 2 bases and the J gene end by 1 base; junction bases not matched to a gene: 2. The CDR3 length is 15 residues. This CDR3 is CASSLSSGTQETQYF. The CDR3 bases are TGTGCCAGCAGCTTATCTAGCGGGACCCAAGAGACCCAGTACTTC.

This clonotype was detected many times. V is TRBV24-1 and J is TRBJ2-1, with D possibly matching TRBD2 (5 bases). Germline CDR1 reads KGHDR; CDR2 reads SFDVKD. The V end lost 7 bases, the J end lost 0 bases, and 12 bases lay between the germline ends. This CDR3 spans 15 amino acids. DNA of the CDR3: TGTGCCACCAGCCAGGAGGAGGCCTCCTACAATGAGCAGTTCTTC. Protein: CATSQEEASYNEQFF.

This clonotype was seen many times. The chain joins TRBV7-7 to TRBJ1-1; D perhaps matches TRBD1 (5 bases). V was trimmed by 3 bases and J by 2 bases, leaving 7 bases between them. The CDR3 consists of 13 residues. CDR1 and CDR2 from the germline V gene are SSHAT and FNYEAQ (reference sequence). The CDR3, as DNA: TGTGCCAGCAGCTTCAGGGTAAACACTGAAGCTTTCTTT. Its protein is CASSFRVNTEAFF.